The clone carrying this TCR beta chain was seen only a few times. Sequencing libraries for TCR beta were prepared with iRepertoire HTBI primers and Arm-PCR of CDR3 regions. TCRdb analysed the multiplex PCR reads with MiXCR anew, one entry per CDR3 protein. In the table there are approximately 350,000 distinct CDR3 sequences, 16% of which are singletons. Stated time point: newly diagnosed GD, antithyroid drugs for less than 3 months. Following extraction of RNA from PBMCs, that RNA was used to make the TCR library. The CDR3 runs 14 residues. The germline V gene encodes CDR1 SGHNT and CDR2 YYREEE (reference sequence). The record originates from a study of regulatory T cells in long-lasting Graves disease. Across the study: Duration of antithyroid drug therapy among newly diagnosed Graves' patients was under 3 months.

These same records also appear under a second study, on T cells in Graves' hyperthyroidism and ophthalmopathy. From that study: Thyroid ultrasound and orbital computed tomography, with clinical symptoms and serum thyroxine and TRAb, informed diagnoses. Primed by the HTBI set, a first-round RT-PCR was run on the TCR CDR3.

The chain couples TRBV5-4 to TRBJ2-1, with 9 bases that match TRBD2. The closer fit of TRBJ2-5 to the DNA end suggests the J call may be wrong. The input for sequencing was peripheral blood mononuclear cells (PBMCs), taken at new diagnosis, from a patient treated with antithyroid drugs. This clonotype originated in a man between 35 and 55 years old with Graves disease. The CDR3 DNA sequence: TGTGCCAGCAGCTCATCGAGCGGGGGGGAGACCCAGTACTTC. It specifies CASSSSSGGETQYF.